This TCR beta chain stems from a study of blood T cell repertoires in COVID-19. Germline values: CDR1 SGDLS, CDR2 YYNGEE. The CDR3 has 16 residues. With 0 bases removed from V and 2 bases from J, the gap between germline ends came to 12 bases. Authors' methods: Reference gene primer amplification in the assay estimated nucleated cell counts. The method was immunoSEQ multiplex PCR; TCRdb's version includes in-frame clones alone and lacks a portion of them. V and J calls plus clone size are reproduced from that table; the DNA served to infer D and trimming. The sample carries 40,000 or so clones, around 90% recorded once.

The material sequenced was peripheral blood. The clonotype originates from a man in his sixties with active or convalescent COVID-19. The V gene is TRBV9, the J gene TRBJ2-1, with D uncertain. The chain's CDR3 is CASSVAVTSAYNEQFF. The CDR3 DNA reads as TGTGCCAGCAGCGTAGCAGTGACGAGCGCCTACAATGAGCAGTTCTTC.